The clone carrying this T cell receptor beta chain has ten or more counts. Its antigen is currently unknown. The CDR3 covers 15 residues. V dropped 6 bases and J dropped 1 base, with 15 bases sitting between them. CDR1 and CDR2 from the germline V gene are MNHNS and SASEGT. From 9 to 10 ml of fresh peripheral blood, PBMCs were isolated. This specimen comes from a study of T cells in Graves' hyperthyroidism and ophthalmopathy. In the study overall: Peripheral blood was acquired at first diagnosis, ahead of any therapy whatsoever. Study-wide findings and caveats: In simple terms, a model built on 13 V-J features told ophthalmopathy apart from stable hyperthyroidism.

Regions amplified from RNA transcripts were the TCR beta CDR3 regions. Carried out on the TCR CDR3, a first-round RT-PCR used the HTBI primer set. TCRdb processed the multiplex PCR reads anew with MiXCR; each CDR3 protein has one entry. The sample has fewer than 250,000 distinct CDR3 sequences, around 17% seen once. The chain carries TRBV6-1 and TRBJ1-1, with D maybe TRBD1 (5 bases). Sequencing input: blood. This clonotype was sampled from a woman aged 18 to 35 with Graves' ophthalmopathy. CDR3 in DNA: TGTGCCAGCAGCCTGGGGGGGGGGAGGAACACTGAAGCTTTCTTT. Its protein product is CASSLGGGRNTEAFF.